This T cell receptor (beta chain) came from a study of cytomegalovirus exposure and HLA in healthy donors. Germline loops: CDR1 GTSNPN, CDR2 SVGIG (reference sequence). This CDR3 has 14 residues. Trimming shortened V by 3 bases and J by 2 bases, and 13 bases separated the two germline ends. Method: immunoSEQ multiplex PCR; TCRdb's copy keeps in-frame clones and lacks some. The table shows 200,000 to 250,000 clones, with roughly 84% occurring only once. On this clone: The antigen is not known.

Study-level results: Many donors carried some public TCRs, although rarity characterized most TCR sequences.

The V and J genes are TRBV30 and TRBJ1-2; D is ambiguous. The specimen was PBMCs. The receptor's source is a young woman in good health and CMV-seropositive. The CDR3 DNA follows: TGTGCCTGGAGCCTCTGGATGGAGAACTATGGCTACACCTTC. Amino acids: CAWSLWMENYGYTF.